This TCR beta chain was sequenced during a study of T cell changes during pregnancy in multiple sclerosis. Libraries were prepared by immunoSEQ multiplex PCR; TCRdb keeps only in-frame clonotypes and omits some of them. The data show more than 20,000 clones, around four fifths seen once. This TCR was sampled from a female donor in good health, enrolled as a control in a pregnancy study. The sample here was CD8+ T cells from peripheral blood mononuclear cells, taken in the first trimester of pregnancy.

The CDR3 DNA reads as TGTGCCAGCAGTGATGGGGGACAGGGGGGCACAGATACGCAGTATTTT. Translation gives CASSDGGQGGTDTQYF. The chain has TRBV6-1 and TRBJ2-3; 11 nucleotides match TRBD1. The CDR3 runs 16 residues. Germline V gene data show CDR1 as MNHNS and CDR2 as SASEGT. The J segment lost 1 base and the V segment lost 3 bases, leaving 3 bases of the junction unmatched.